This TCR beta chain was obtained from a study of cytomegalovirus exposure and HLA in healthy donors (dated by TCRdb to the late 2010s). Regarding the study in general: According to a later analysis, the approximately 120 validation repertoires were produced on the same platform as the 700 or so repertoires of the first cohort. The study aimed to test whether cataloging public T cell receptors could reveal signatures of past pathogen exposure. In addition to the first cohort of around 670 subjects, a separate validation cohort of approximately 110 different subjects was used. To predict cytomegalovirus infection status, the study combined high-throughput TCR immunosequencing, statistical association of individual TCRs with disease status, and machine learning. Overall study results and their limits: Three of the identified cytomegalovirus-associated TCR beta chains were confirmed in vitro to be specific for cytomegalovirus antigens. All 110 or so repertoires were used to score co-occurrence in the validation cohort in a later analysis, because that analysis had no HLA typing for the cohort. The classifier was reported to diagnose cytomegalovirus status with high specificity and sensitivity in both the original cohort and the validation cohort. Most TCR sequences were seen in very few donors, while some public TCRs were found in many individuals. The study listed 150 to 200 TCR beta chains as associated with cytomegalovirus. A later analysis found that TCRs clustered in the first cohort also tended to co-occur in the approximately 120 validation repertoires, with 90% to 95% of cluster scores above 0. The authors suggested that the approach could potentially be generalized to other disease states and immunological phenotypes.

V is shortened by 6 bases, J by 7 bases, and the region joining them spans 16 bases. Counted from cysteine to phenylalanine, this CDR3 has 14 amino acids. The read is trimmed to its CDR3 DNA, 42 bases read in frame from base 1. As encoded in the germline V gene, CDR1 is SGHRS while CDR2 is YFSETQ. The library came from the immunoSEQ multiplex PCR assay. On the authors' methods: A statistical classification framework was built to diagnose cytomegalovirus status from the catalog of TCR beta chain sequences. TCRdb limited this immuneACCESS table to in-frame rearrangements with V and J called. A share of clones is missing; checked studies link under half to unresolved V genes, and the rest is unexplained. V, J and clone size derive from that table, while D and trimming were established from the DNA sequence. The sample table lists about 360,000 clones, approximately 90% of them with a count of one. Roughly 0.8% of the sample is held by the ten biggest clonotypes.

As to this clone: Its recognized antigen is unknown. No clone much larger than this one lies a single base away; base qualities are absent.

The donors were included in the validation cohort of approximately 120 subjects, a group kept apart from the approximately 700-subject first cohort. Material: PBMCs. The sequence derives from a woman aged 18-30 years in good health and CMV-seronegative. The chain is made from TRBV5-1 and TRBJ2-2; a weak D assignment points to TRBD2 (5 bases agree). Here is the DNA: TGCGCCAGCACGATGGACTCATCGGGCGGGGAGCTGTTTTTT. It is translated as CASTMDSSGGELFF.